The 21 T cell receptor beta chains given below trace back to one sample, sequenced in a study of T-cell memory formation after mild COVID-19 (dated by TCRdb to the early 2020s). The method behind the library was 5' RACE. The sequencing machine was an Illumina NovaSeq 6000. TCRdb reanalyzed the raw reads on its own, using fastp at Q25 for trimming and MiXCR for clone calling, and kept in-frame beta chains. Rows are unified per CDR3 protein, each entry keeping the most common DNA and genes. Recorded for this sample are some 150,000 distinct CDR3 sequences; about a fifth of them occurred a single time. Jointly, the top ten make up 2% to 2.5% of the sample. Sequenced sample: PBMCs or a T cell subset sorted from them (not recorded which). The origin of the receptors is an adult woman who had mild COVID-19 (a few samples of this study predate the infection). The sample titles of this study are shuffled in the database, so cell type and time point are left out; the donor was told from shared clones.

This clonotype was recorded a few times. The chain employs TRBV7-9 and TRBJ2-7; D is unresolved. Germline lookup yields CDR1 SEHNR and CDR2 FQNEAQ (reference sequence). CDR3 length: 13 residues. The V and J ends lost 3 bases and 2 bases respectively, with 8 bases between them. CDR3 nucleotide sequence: TGTGCCAGCAGCTTCGGCTCAGCCTACGAGCAGTACTTC. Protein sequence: CASSFGSAYEQYF.

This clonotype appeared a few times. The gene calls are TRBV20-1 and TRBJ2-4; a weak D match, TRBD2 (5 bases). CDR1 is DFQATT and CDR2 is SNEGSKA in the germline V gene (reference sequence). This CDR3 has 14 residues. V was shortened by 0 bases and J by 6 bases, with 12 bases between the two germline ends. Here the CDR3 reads CSARDMARGNIQYF. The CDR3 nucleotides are TGCAGTGCTAGAGATATGGCCCGGGGAAACATTCAGTACTTC.

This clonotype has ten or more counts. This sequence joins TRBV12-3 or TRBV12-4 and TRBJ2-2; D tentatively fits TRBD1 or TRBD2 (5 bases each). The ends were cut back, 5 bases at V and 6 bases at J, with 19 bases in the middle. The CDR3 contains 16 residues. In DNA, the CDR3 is TGTGCCAGCAGTAGAATGGGGACGTTTGTCCCCGGGGAGCTGTTTTTT. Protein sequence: CASSRMGTFVPGELFF.

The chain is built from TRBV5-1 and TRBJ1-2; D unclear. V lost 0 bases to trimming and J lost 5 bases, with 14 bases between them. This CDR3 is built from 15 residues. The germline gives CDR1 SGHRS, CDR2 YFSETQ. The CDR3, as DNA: TGCGCCAGCAGCTTGGACGGCCGTAGCAGTTATGGCTACACCTTC. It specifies CASSLDGRSSYGYTF.

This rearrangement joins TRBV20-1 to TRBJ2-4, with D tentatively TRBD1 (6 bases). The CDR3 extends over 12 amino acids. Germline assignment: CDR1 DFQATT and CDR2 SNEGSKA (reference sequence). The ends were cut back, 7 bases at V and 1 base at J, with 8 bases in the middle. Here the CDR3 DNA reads TGCAGTGTCAGGGGCGCCAAAAACATTCAGTACTTC. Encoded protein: CSVRGAKNIQYF.

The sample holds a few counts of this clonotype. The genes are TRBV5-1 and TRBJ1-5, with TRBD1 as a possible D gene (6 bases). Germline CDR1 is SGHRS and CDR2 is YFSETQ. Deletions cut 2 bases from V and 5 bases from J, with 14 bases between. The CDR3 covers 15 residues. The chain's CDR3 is CASSFGGREDQPQHF. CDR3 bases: TGCGCCAGCAGCTTCGGGGGGCGAGAAGATCAGCCCCAGCATTTT.

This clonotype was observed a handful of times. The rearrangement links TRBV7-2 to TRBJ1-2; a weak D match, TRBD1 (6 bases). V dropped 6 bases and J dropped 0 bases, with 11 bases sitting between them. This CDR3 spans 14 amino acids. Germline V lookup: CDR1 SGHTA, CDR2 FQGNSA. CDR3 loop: CASSLQGTNYGYTF. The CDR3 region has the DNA TGTGCCAGCAGTCTACAGGGTACTAACTATGGCTACACCTTC.

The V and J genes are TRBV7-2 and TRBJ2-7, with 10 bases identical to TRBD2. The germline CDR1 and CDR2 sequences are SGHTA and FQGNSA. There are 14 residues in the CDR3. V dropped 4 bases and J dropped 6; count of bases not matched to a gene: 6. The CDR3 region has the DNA TGTGCCAGCAGCTCCACTAGCGGGATGGGCGAGCAGTACTTC. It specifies CASSSTSGMGEQYF.

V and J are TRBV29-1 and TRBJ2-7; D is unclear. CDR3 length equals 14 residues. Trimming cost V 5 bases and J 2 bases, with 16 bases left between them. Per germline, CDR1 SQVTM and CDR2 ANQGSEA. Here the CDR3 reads CSVIPTSSTYEQYF. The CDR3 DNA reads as TGCAGCGTTATCCCAACTTCTTCCACCTACGAGCAGTACTTC.

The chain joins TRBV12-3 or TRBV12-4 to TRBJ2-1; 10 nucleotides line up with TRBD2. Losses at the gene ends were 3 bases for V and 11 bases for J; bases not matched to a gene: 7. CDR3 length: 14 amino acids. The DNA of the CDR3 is TGTGCCAGCAGTTTTTCCGCTAGCGGGGGAAAGCAGTTCTTC. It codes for CASSFSASGGKQFF.

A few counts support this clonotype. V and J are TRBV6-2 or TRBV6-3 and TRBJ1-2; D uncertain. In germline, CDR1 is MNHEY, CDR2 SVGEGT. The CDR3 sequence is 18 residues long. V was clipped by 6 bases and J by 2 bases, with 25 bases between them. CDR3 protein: CASSRGRLGGGKNYGYTF. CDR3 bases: TGTGCCAGCAGCCGAGGCCGGTTAGGAGGAGGGAAGAACTATGGCTACACCTTC.

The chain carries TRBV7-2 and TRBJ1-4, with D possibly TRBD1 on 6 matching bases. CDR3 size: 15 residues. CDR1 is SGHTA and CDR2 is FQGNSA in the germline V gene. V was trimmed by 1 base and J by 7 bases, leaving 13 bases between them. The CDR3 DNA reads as TGTGCCAGCAGCTTAGGTACAGGGTCGTCTGAAAAACTGTTTTTT. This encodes CASSLGTGSSEKLFF. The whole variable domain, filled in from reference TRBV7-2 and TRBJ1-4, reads GAGVSQSPSNKVTEKGKDVELRCDPISGHTALYWYRQSLGQGLEFLIYFQGNSAPDKSGLPSDRFSAERTGGSVSTLTIQRTQQEDSAVYLCASSLGTGSSEKLFFGSGTQLSVL.

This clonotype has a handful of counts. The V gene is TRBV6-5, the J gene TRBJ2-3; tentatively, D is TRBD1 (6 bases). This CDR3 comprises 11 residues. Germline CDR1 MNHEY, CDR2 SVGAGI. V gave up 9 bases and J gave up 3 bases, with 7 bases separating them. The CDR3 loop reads CARQGTDTQYF. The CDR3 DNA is TGTGCCAGGCAGGGGACAGATACGCAGTATTTT.

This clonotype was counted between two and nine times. The CDR3 DNA is TGTGCCAGCAGCCCACCGGTCACCGCCAAAGCTTTCTTT. It specifies CASSPPVTAKAFF. The V gene is TRBV11-2, the J gene TRBJ1-1, with unresolved D. This CDR3 is 13 amino acids long. Between the trimmed V and J ends, which lost 5 bases and 9 bases, there was a span of 16 bases. CDR1 SGHAT and CDR2 FQNNGV come from the germline V gene.

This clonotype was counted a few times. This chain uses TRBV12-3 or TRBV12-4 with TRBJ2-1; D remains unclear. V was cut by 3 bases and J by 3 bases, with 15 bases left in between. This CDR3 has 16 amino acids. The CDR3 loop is CASSFVENPLYNEQFF. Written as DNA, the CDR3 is TGTGCCAGCAGTTTCGTCGAAAACCCCCTCTACAATGAGCAGTTCTTC.

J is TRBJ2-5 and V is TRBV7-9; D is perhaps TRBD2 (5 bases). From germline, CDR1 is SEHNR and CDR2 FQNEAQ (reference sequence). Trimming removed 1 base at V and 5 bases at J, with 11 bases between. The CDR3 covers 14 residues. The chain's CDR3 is CASSLGPGMETQYF. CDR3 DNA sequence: TGTGCCAGCAGCTTAGGCCCCGGGATGGAGACCCAGTACTTC.

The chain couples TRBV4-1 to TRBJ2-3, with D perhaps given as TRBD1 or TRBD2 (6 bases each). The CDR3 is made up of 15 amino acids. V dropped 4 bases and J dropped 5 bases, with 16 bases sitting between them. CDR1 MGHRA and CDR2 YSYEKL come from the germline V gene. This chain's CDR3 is CASSLGGHVGDTQYF. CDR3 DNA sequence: TGCGCCAGCAGCCTTGGGGGGCATGTAGGAGATACGCAGTATTTT.

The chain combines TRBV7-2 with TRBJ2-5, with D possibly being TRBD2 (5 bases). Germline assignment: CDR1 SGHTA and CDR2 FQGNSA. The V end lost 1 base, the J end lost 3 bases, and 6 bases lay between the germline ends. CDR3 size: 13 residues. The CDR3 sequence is CASSLVREETQYF. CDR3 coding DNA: TGTGCCAGCAGCTTAGTGCGGGAAGAGACCCAGTACTTC.

CDR3 DNA: TGTGCCAGCAGCTTAGAACCAGGGAATGGCTACACCTTC. Its protein product is CASSLEPGNGYTF. V usage is TRBV11-1 and J usage is TRBJ1-2; tentatively, D is TRBD1 (5 bases). Trimming took off 1 base at V and 6 bases at J, with 9 bases between the two ends. In germline, CDR1 is SGHAT, CDR2 FQDESV (reference sequence). CDR3 length: 13 residues. Full variable domain (outside the CDR3, taken from reference TRBV11-1 and TRBJ1-2): EAEVAQSPRYKITEKSQAVAFWCDPISGHATLYWYRQILGQGPELLVQFQDESVVDDSQLPKDRFSAERLKGVDSTLKIQPAELGDSAMYLCASSLEPGNGYTFGSGTRLTVV.

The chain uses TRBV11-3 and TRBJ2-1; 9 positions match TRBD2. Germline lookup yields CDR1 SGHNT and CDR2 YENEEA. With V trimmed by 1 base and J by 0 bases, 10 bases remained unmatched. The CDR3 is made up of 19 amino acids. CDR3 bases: TGTGCCAGCAGCTTAGGCGTGCTAGCGGGGTCAAGCTCCTACAATGAGCAGTTCTTC. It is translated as CASSLGVLAGSSSYNEQFF.

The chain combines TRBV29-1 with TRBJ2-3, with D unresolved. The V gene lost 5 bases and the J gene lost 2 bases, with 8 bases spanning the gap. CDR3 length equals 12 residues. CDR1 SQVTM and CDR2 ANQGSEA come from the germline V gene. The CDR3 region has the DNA TGCAGCGTTAACAGTAACACAGATACGCAGTATTTT. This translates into CSVNSNTDTQYF.